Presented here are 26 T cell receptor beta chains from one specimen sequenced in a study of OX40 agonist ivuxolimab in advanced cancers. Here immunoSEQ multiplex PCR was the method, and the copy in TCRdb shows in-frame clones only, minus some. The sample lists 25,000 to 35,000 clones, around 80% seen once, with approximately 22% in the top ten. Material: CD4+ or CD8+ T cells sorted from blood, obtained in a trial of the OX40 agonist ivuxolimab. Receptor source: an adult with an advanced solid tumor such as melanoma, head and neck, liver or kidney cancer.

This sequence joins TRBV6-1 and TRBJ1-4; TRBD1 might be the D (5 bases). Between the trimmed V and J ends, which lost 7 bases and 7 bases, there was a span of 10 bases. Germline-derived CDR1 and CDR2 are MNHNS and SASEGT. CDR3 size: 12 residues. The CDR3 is CASNTGGEKLFF. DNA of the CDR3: TGTGCCAGCAACACAGGCGGTGAAAAACTGTTTTTT.

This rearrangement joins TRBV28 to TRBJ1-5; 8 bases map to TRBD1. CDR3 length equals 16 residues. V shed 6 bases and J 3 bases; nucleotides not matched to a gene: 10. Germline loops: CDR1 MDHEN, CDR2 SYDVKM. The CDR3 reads CASSTPGTGYNQPQHF. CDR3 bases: TGTGCCAGCAGCACGCCCGGGACAGGATACAATCAGCCCCAGCATTTT.

CDR3 bases: TGTGCCAGCAGCTTACAGGGAGGGAACACTGAAGCTTTCTTT. This translates into CASSLQGGNTEAFF. J is TRBJ1-1 and V is TRBV7-3, with D possibly being TRBD1 (5 bases). The germline CDR1 and CDR2 sequences are SGHTA and FQGTGA. Deletions cut 2 bases from V and 1 base from J, with 8 bases between. The CDR3 spans 14 residues.

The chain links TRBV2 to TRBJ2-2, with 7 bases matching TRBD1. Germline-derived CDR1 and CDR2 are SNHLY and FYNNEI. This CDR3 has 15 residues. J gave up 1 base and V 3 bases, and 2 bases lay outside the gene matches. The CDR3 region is CASSERQGNTGELFF. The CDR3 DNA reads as TGTGCCAGCAGTGAGCGACAGGGGAACACCGGGGAGCTGTTTTTT.

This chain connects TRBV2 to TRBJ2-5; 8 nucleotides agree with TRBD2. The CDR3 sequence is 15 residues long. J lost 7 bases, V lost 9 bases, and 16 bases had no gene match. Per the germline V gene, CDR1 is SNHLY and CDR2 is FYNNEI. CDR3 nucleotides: TGTGCCAGGAGATCAGCGGGGGCCCCATCAGGGACCCAGTACTTC. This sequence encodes CARRSAGAPSGTQYF.

The CDR3 spells CASSPRTGTGELFF. Written as DNA, the CDR3 is TGTGCCAGCTCACCACGGACAGGTACCGGGGAGCTGTTTTTT. The V call is TRBV18, the J call TRBJ2-2; 7 bases line up with TRBD1. CDR1 KGHSH and CDR2 LQKENI come from the germline V gene. The CDR3 totals 14 residues. The junction had 1 base not matched to a gene; V was cut back by 1 base and J by 5 bases. The complete variable domain, with remaining parts taken from reference TRBV18 and TRBJ2-2, reads NAGVMQNPRHLVRRRGQEARLRCSPMKGHSHVYWYRQLPEEGLKFMVYLQKENIIDESGMPKERFSAEFPKEGPSILRIQQVVRGDSAAYFCASSPRTGTGELFFGEGSRLTVL.

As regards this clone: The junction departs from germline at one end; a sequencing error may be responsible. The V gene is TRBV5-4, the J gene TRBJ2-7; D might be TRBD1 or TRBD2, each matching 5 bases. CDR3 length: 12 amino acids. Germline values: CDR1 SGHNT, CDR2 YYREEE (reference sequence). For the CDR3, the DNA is TGTGCCAGCAGCTTGGATTCGGTGGCAGGGAGCTTC. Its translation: CASSLDSVAGSF.

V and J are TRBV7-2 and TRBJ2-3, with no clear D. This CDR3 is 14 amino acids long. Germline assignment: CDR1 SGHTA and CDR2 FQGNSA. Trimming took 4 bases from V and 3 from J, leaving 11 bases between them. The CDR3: CASSSGTVTDTQYF. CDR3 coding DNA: TGTGCCAGCAGCTCTGGAACGGTGACAGATACGCAGTATTTT.

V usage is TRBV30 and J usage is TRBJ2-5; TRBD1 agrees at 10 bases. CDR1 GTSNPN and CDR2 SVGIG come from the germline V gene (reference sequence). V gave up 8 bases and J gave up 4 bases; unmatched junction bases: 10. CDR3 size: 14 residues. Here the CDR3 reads CAGKGQGNSETQYF. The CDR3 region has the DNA TGTGCCGGAAAGGGACAGGGGAATTCAGAGACCCAGTACTTC.

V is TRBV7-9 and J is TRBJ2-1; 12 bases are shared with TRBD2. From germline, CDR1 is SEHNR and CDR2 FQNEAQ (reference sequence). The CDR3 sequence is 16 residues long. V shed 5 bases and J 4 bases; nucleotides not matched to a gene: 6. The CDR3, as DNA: TGTGCCAGCAGCACCCCACTAGCGGGGGGATACAATGAGCAGTTCTTC. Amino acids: CASSTPLAGGYNEQFF.

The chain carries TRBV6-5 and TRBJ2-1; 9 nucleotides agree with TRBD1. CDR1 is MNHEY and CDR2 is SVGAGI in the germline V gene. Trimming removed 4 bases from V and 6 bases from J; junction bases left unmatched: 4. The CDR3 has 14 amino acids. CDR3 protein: CASSSLGQGNEQFF. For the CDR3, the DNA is TGTGCCAGCAGTTCACTGGGACAGGGCAATGAGCAGTTCTTC.

The CDR3 DNA reads as TGTGCCAGCAGGCCTGGTGGGGGTAATGGGGGTAATTCACCCCTCCACTTT. Amino acid sequence: CASRPGGGNGGNSPLHF. The J gene is TRBJ1-6, the V gene TRBV5-4, with D possibly matching TRBD1 (5 bases). This CDR3 spans 17 amino acids. Germline CDR1 is SGHNT and CDR2 is YYREEE (reference sequence). V gave up 5 bases and J gave up 6 bases, with 21 bases separating them.

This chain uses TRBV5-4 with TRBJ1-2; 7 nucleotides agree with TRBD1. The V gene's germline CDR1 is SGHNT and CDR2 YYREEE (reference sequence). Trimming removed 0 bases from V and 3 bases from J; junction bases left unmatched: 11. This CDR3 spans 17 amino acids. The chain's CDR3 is CASSLVVKGGAYYGYTF. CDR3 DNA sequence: TGTGCCAGCAGCTTGGTGGTTAAAGGGGGCGCGTACTATGGCTACACCTTC.

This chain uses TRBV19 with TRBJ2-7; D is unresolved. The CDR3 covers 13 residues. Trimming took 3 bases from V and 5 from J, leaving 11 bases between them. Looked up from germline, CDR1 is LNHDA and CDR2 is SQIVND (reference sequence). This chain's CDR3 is CASSIGGRNEQYF. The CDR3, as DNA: TGTGCCAGTAGTATCGGCGGCAGGAACGAGCAGTACTTC. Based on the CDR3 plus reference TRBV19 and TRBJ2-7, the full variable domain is DGGITQSPKYLFRKEGQNVTLSCEQNLNHDAMYWYRQDPGQGLRLIYYSQIVNDFQKGDIAEGYSVSREKKESFPLTVTSAQKNPTAFYLCASSIGGRNEQYFGPGTRLTVT.

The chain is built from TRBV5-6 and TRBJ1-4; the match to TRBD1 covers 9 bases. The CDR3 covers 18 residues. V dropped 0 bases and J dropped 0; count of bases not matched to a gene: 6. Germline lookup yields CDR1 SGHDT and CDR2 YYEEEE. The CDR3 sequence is CASSLDRGRTATNEKLFF. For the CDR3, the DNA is TGTGCCAGCAGCTTGGACAGGGGGCGGACTGCAACTAATGAAAAACTGTTTTTT.

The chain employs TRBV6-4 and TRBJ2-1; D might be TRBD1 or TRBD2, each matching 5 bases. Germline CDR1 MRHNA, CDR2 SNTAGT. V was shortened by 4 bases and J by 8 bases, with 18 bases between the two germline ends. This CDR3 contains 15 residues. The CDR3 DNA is TGTGCCAGCAGTGCGAGGGATGGGCAGGGCTATGAGCAGTTCTTC. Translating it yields CASSARDGQGYEQFF.

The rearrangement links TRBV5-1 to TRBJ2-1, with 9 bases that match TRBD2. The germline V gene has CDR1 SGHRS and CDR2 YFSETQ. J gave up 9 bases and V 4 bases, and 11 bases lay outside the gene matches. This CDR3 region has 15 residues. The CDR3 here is CASSQVGGGAAEQFF. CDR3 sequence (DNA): TGCGCCAGCAGCCAAGTGGGCGGGGGGGCCGCTGAGCAGTTCTTC. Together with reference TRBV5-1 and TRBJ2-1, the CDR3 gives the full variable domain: KAGVTQTPRYLIKTRGQQVTLSCSPISGHRSVSWYQQTPGQGLQFLFEYFSETQRNKGNFPGRFSGRQFSNSRSEMNVSTLELGDSALYLCASSQVGGGAAEQFFGPGTRLTVL.

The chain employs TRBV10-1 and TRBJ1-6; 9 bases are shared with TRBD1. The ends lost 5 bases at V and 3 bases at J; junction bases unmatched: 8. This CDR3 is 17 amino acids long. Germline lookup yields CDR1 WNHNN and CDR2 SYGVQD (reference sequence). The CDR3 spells CASSFAHRGLYNSPLHF. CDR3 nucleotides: TGCGCCAGCAGTTTCGCCCACAGGGGGCTCTATAATTCACCCCTCCACTTT.

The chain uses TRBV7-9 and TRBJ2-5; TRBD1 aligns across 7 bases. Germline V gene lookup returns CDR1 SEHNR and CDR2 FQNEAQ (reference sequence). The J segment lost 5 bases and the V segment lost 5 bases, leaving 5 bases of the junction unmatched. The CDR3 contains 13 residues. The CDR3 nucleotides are TGTGCCAGCAGCCTACAGGGGTGGGAGACCCAGTACTTC. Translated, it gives CASSLQGWETQYF.

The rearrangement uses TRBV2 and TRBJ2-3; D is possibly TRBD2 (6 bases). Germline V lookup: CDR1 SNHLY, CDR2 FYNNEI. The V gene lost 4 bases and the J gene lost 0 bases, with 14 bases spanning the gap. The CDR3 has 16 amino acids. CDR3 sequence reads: CASSGGAGTSTDTQYF. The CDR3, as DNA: TGTGCCAGCAGTGGTGGGGCGGGGACTAGCACAGATACGCAGTATTTT.

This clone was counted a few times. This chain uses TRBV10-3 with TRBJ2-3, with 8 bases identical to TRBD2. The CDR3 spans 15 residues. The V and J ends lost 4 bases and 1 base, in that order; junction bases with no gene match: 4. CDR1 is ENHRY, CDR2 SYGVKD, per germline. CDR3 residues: CAISVTSAGTDTQYF. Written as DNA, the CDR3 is TGTGCCATCAGTGTGACTAGCGCGGGCACAGATACGCAGTATTTT.

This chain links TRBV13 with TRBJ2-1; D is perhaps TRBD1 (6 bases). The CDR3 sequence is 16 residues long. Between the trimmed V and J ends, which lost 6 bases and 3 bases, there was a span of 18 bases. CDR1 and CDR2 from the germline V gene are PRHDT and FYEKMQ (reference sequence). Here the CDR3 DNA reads TGTGCCAGCAGTTTAACCAGGGGTTCGGTCTACAATGAGCAGTTCTTC. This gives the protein CASSLTRGSVYNEQFF.

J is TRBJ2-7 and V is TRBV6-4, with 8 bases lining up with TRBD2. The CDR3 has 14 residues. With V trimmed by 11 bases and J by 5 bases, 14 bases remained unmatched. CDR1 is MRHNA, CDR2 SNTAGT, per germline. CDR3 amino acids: CALPRERRGDEQYF. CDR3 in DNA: TGTGCCCTCCCCCGGGAGCGGCGGGGGGACGAGCAGTACTTC.

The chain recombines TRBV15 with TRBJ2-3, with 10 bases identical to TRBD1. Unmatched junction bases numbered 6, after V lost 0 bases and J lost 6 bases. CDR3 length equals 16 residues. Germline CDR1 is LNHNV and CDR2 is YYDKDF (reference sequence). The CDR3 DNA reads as TGTGCCACCAGCAGAGATCGACAGGGGGCTTTTGATACGCAGTATTTT. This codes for CATSRDRQGAFDTQYF.

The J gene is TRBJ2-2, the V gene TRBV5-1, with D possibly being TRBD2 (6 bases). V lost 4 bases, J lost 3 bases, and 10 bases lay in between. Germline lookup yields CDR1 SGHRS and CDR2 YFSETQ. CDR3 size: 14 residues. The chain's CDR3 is CASSRGGDTGELFF. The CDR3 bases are TGCGCCAGCAGCCGTGGCGGGGACACCGGGGAGCTGTTTTTT.

CDR3 sequence reads: CASSLGGPSGGGEQYF. The CDR3 DNA follows: TGCGCCAGCAGCTTGGGGGGCCCCAGCGGGGGGGGAGAGCAGTACTTC. The chain recombines TRBV5-1 with TRBJ2-7; 10 bases map to TRBD2. V was clipped by 0 bases and J by 7 bases; unmatched bases: 10. Germline loops: CDR1 SGHRS, CDR2 YFSETQ. The CDR3 has 16 residues.